This TCR beta chain was sequenced during a study of cytomegalovirus exposure and HLA in healthy donors. The overall study: The study's early data release held about 85 million unique TCRs from HLA-typed donors.

The PCR was carried out with 60 Vbeta primers and 13 Jbeta primers. TCRdb's copy holds only in-frame clones and misses some; the assay was immunoSEQ multiplex PCR. The sample has 100,000 to 150,000 clones, roughly a tenth seen once. This CDR3 is built from 12 residues. The germline CDR1 and CDR2 sequences are GTSNPN and SVGIG (reference sequence). Unmatched junction bases numbered 5, after V lost 6 bases and J lost 3 bases. Of note for this clone: What it binds is not known.

Findings and caveats of the study: A later analysis linked around 17,000 TCR beta sequences to HLA alleles at 0.05 false discovery rate.

Sequenced input: PBMCs. This chain connects TRBV30 to TRBJ2-7, with 7 bases lining up with TRBD2. This receptor was identified in a woman aged 18-29 years in good health and CMV-seropositive. CDR3 coding DNA: TGTGCCTGTCGAACGGGGGGCTACGAGCAGTACTTC. It encodes CACRTGGYEQYF.